The next 17 T cell receptor beta chains were all read from a single sample in a study of cytomegalovirus exposure and HLA in healthy donors. The primer mix had 60 Vbeta and 13 Jbeta primers. The method was immunoSEQ multiplex PCR; TCRdb's version includes in-frame clones alone and lacks a portion of them. The table includes 50,000 to 55,000 clones, 55% to 65% detected once. The sequenced material came from PBMCs. These receptors were obtained from a human donor in good health.

Worth noting for this clone: Sequence at one end of the junction differs from germline and may be a read error. V and J are TRBV7-9 and TRBJ1-2; 8 bases align to TRBD1. Germline V gene lookup returns CDR1 SEHNR and CDR2 FQNEAQ (reference sequence). This CDR3 comprises 15 residues. CDR3 in amino acids: CASSVGSRGLFGYPF. The DNA for the CDR3 is TGTGCCAGCAGCGTGGGGTCCAGGGGGCTTTTTGGCTACCCCTTC.

This chain links TRBV2 with TRBJ2-1; the match to TRBD1 covers 9 bases. Germline V gene sequence: CDR1 SNHLY, CDR2 FYNNEI. The CDR3 totals 14 residues. V lost 8 bases to trimming and J lost 0 bases; unmatched junction nucleotides: 2. This chain's CDR3 is CASGGQGSYNEQFF. CDR3 DNA: TGTGCCAGCGGGGGACAGGGCTCCTACAATGAGCAGTTCTTC.

This clone came up a few times. The V and J genes are TRBV11-2 and TRBJ1-2; 7 positions match TRBD1. The CDR3 has 14 amino acids. V dropped 4 bases and J dropped 4; count of bases not matched to a gene: 6. Per the germline V gene, CDR1 is SGHAT and CDR2 is FQNNGV. The CDR3 reads CASSSDRTGYGYTF. The CDR3 nucleotides are TGTGCCAGCAGCTCAGACCGGACAGGCTATGGCTACACCTTC.

This clone was counted between two and nine times. The rearrangement uses TRBV5-6 and TRBJ1-2; D possibly corresponds to TRBD1 (5 bases). Germline values: CDR1 SGHDT, CDR2 YYEEEE. CDR3 size: 13 residues. V lost 6 bases and J lost 11, with 20 bases in between. CDR3 sequence (DNA): TGTGCCAGCACCCTACCCCACACAGGTTCTTACACCTTC. This encodes CASTLPHTGSYTF.

This chain joins TRBV6-5 and TRBJ1-6; D possibly corresponds to TRBD1 (5 bases). Trimming left V 5 bases short and J 7 bases short, with 12 bases between. CDR1 and CDR2 (germline): MNHEY, SVGAGI. The CDR3 has 14 residues. The CDR3: CASSPDRPNSPLHF. CDR3 bases: TGTGCCAGCAGTCCCGACAGACCGAATTCACCCCTCCACTTT.

This clone was seen a few times. An end of the junction differs from the germline gene, which may be a read error. This chain links TRBV4-3 with TRBJ1-2; tentatively, D is TRBD1 (6 bases). The length of the CDR3 is 17 residues. Germline loops: CDR1 LGHNA, CDR2 YSLEER. In nucleotides, the CDR3 is TGCGCCAGCAGCCAAGTGGGTCGGACAGCAGGGATATATGGCTACCCCTTC. Translating it yields CASSQVGRTAGIYGYPF.

J is TRBJ2-7 and V is TRBV27; TRBD1 aligns across 10 bases. The CDR3 length is 15 residues. After removal of 2 bases from V and 5 bases from J, the junction contained 6 bases not matched to a gene. Germline lookup yields CDR1 MNHEY and CDR2 SMNVEV (reference sequence). CDR3 sequence (DNA): TGTGCCAGCAGTTTACTCGGGACAGGGGTTCACGAGCAGTACTTC. This translates into CASSLLGTGVHEQYF.

This clone came up a few times. The rearrangement joins TRBV6-5 to TRBJ2-7, with D possibly TRBD2 on 5 matching bases. The CDR3 loop spans 12 amino acids. The V gene's germline CDR1 is MNHEY and CDR2 SVGAGI. V was clipped by 6 bases and J by 7 bases, with 13 bases between them. CDR3 bases: TGTGCCAGCAGCCCAAGGACGGGGGAGCAGTACTTC. Its protein is CASSPRTGEQYF.

This chain uses TRBV9 with TRBJ2-7, with D possibly TRBD1 on 5 matching bases. V lost 2 bases and J 2 bases, leaving 11 bases between the germline ends. The germline V gene has CDR1 SGDLS and CDR2 YYNGEE. The CDR3 spans 14 residues. As DNA, the CDR3 is TGTGCCAGCAGCGTGGGGCAATCCCCCTACGAGCAGTACTTC. Amino acids: CASSVGQSPYEQYF.

This sequence joins TRBV18 and TRBJ2-7; TRBD1 aligns across 8 bases. This CDR3 has 15 residues. The V segment lost 4 bases and the J segment 3 bases; nucleotides outside the gene matches: 8. CDR1 and CDR2 (germline): KGHSH, LQKENI. In nucleotides, the CDR3 is TGTGCCAGCTCACGGTCGACAGGGGAGGTCTACGAGCAGTACTTC. Protein: CASSRSTGEVYEQYF.

The chain links TRBV5-4 to TRBJ1-1; D not certain. The germline V and J ends were trimmed by 0 bases and 5 bases, with 11 bases remaining between them. This CDR3 spans 14 amino acids. Germline V lookup: CDR1 SGHNT, CDR2 YYREEE (reference sequence). CDR3 region: CASSLGLMETEAFF. The CDR3 coding sequence is TGTGCCAGCAGCTTGGGGCTCATGGAGACTGAAGCTTTCTTT.

V and J are TRBV23-1 and TRBJ1-1; 7 bases fit TRBD1. TRBV23-1 is designated an ORF whose function remains uncertain. The J segment lost 2 bases and the V segment lost 0 bases, leaving 6 bases of the junction unmatched. The CDR3 is 16 residues long. The CDR3 DNA is TGCGCCAGCAGTCAATCGGCGGACAGGATCAACACTGAAGCTTTCTTT. It translates to CASSQSADRINTEAFF.

This clone was counted a few times. This chain connects TRBV2 to TRBJ1-1; weak D call: TRBD1 (6 bases). The CDR3 is made up of 16 amino acids. V dropped 7 bases and J dropped 1 base, with 19 bases sitting between them. CDR1 and CDR2 from the germline V gene are SNHLY and FYNNEI. CDR3 region: CASTQGWGSPNTEAFF. The CDR3, as DNA: TGTGCCAGCACTCAGGGGTGGGGTTCACCGAACACTGAAGCTTTCTTT.

This clone has more than one count but fewer than ten. This chain joins TRBV30 and TRBJ1-2, with a possible D match to TRBD1 (5 bases). Germline CDR1 and CDR2: GTSNPN and SVGIG (reference sequence). With 2 bases removed from V and 7 bases from J, the gap between germline ends came to 17 bases. The CDR3 loop spans 14 amino acids. The chain's CDR3 is CAWSRRVGGTGYTF. The CDR3 DNA sequence: TGTGCCTGGAGTCGAAGGGTGGGGGGGACTGGCTACACCTTC.

V gene TRBV5-1 combines with J gene TRBJ1-5, with 9 nucleotides matching TRBD1. Germline-derived CDR1 and CDR2 are SGHRS and YFSETQ. Trimming at V came to 5 bases and at J to 6 bases, leaving 6 bases not matched to a gene. The CDR3 length is 14 residues. The CDR3 reads CASSTGQGSQPQHF. CDR3 DNA sequence: TGCGCCAGCAGTACGGGACAGGGCTCTCAGCCCCAGCATTTT.

This clone was detected a few times. This chain joins TRBV6-6 and TRBJ2-7; 8 bases fit TRBD1. Trimming removed 4 bases from V and 2 bases from J; junction bases left unmatched: 7. This CDR3 has 15 amino acids. CDR1 and CDR2 (germline): MNHNY, SVGAGI (reference sequence). The CDR3 DNA sequence: TGTGCCAGCAGTTCCGTGGGACAGGCTACCTACGAGCAGTACTTC. It encodes CASSSVGQATYEQYF.

This sequence joins TRBV19 and TRBJ1-5; D may be TRBD1 (6 bases). Trimming stripped 0 bases from V and 4 bases from J, with 13 bases between. This CDR3 has 16 amino acids. CDR1 is LNHDA, CDR2 SQIVND, per germline (reference sequence). The CDR3 protein is CASSIDLGQSNQPQHF. In DNA, the CDR3 is TGTGCCAGTAGTATAGATCTTGGACAGTCAAATCAGCCCCAGCATTTT.